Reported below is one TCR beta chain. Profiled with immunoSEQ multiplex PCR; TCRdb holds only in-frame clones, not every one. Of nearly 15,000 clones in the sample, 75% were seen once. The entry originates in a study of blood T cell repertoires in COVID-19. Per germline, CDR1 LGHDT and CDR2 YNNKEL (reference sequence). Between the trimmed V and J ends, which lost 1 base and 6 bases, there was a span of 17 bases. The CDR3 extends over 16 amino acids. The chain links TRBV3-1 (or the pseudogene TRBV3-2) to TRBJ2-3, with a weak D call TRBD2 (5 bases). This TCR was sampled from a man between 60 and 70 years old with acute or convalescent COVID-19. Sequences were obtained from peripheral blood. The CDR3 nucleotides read TGTGCCAGCAGCCAAGGCGGGTCGGCGGGTGGCGATACGCAGTATTTT. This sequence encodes CASSQGGSAGGDTQYF.